This passage covers 18 T cell receptor beta chains from one sample sequenced in a study of neurological immune-mediated disorders. TCRdb ran MiXCR on the 5' RACE reads and lists one entry per CDR3 protein. Of about 74,000 distinct CDR3 sequences listed, 4% to 6% were seen once; the top ten hold 7.4%. The source material was PBMCs. All receptors come from a man aged 18 to 30 with multiple sclerosis.

This clonotype was counted at least ten times. The gene calls are TRBV4-3 and TRBJ1-1; perhaps TRBD1 as D (6 bases). The germline CDR1 and CDR2 sequences are LGHNA and YSLEER. V lost 0 bases, J lost 5 bases, and 16 bases lay in between. The CDR3 extends over 16 amino acids. This CDR3 reads CASSQDLGASGTEAFF. CDR3 bases: TGCGCCAGCAGCCAAGATCTGGGGGCATCGGGGACTGAAGCTTTCTTT.

The table lists this clonotype with many counts. J is TRBJ2-1 and V is TRBV5-1; TRBD2 aligns across 8 bases. With 0 bases clipped from V and 6 bases from J, the junction kept 8 bases outside the gene matches. Germline lookup yields CDR1 SGHRS and CDR2 YFSETQ. The CDR3 has 16 residues. The CDR3 reads CASSLEGTRSRNEQFF. The CDR3 DNA is TGCGCCAGCAGCTTGGAAGGGACTAGAAGTCGCAATGAGCAGTTCTTC.

This clonotype came up many times. The J gene is TRBJ2-3, the V gene TRBV7-2, with 8 bases fitting TRBD2. This CDR3 has 16 residues. With V trimmed by 5 bases and J by 3 bases, 10 bases remained unmatched. CDR1 is SGHTA and CDR2 is FQGNSA in the germline V gene. The CDR3 loop reads CASSPWPGGRTDTQYF. As DNA, the CDR3 is TGTGCCAGCAGCCCGTGGCCGGGAGGGCGGACAGATACGCAGTATTTT.

Note on this clonotype: The junction departs from the called germline gene at one end, perhaps through a read error. This chain connects TRBV6-2 or TRBV6-3 to TRBJ1-6; 9 bases map to TRBD1. Germline V gene data show CDR1 as MNHEY and CDR2 as SVGEGT. The CDR3 contains 15 residues. CDR3 sequence reads: CASSYEGQGGSPLNF. The CDR3 region has the DNA TGTGCCAGCAGTTACGAGGGACAGGGAGGATCACCCCTCAACTTT.

This clonotype is a singleton in its sample. Being one base from a much bigger clone, this may be a read error. This chain's CDR3 is CASQIGNNEQYF. CDR3 DNA: TGTGCCAGCCAAATAGGGAACAACGAGCAGTACTTC. This chain joins TRBV12-3 or TRBV12-4 and TRBJ2-7; no reliable D call. Between the trimmed V and J ends, which lost 8 bases and 5 bases, there was a span of 13 bases. The CDR3 covers 12 residues.

The V and J genes are TRBV18 and TRBJ1-1, with D unclear. Between the trimmed V and J ends, which lost 2 bases and 1 base, there was a span of 11 bases. The germline V gene encodes CDR1 KGHSH and CDR2 LQKENI. CDR3 size: 15 residues. The CDR3 loop is CASSPTFRQNTEAFF. CDR3 nucleotides: TGTGCCAGCTCACCAACATTCCGACAGAACACTGAAGCTTTCTTT. The whole variable domain, remainder taken from reference TRBV18 and TRBJ1-1, is NAGVMQNPRHLVRRRGQEARLRCSPMKGHSHVYWYRQLPEEGLKFMVYLQKENIIDESGMPKERFSAEFPKEGPSILRIQQVVRGDSAAYFCASSPTFRQNTEAFFGQGTRLTVV.

V and J are TRBV5-1 and TRBJ1-2; possible D gene TRBD1, 5 bases. This CDR3 has 14 residues. V lost 5 bases, J lost 0 bases, and 11 bases lay in between. Germline-derived CDR1 and CDR2 are SGHRS and YFSETQ. CDR3 sequence (DNA): TGCGCCAGCAGTTCGATCAGGGCTAACTATGGCTACACCTTC. Its translation: CASSSIRANYGYTF.

This clonotype was detected ten times or more. The V gene is TRBV7-9, the J gene TRBJ2-7, with D tentatively TRBD2 (5 bases). Germline CDR1 is SEHNR and CDR2 is FQNEAQ (reference sequence). Trimming stripped 1 base from V and 5 bases from J, with 15 bases between. The CDR3 totals 15 residues. The CDR3 region is CASSLVLRANNEQYF. CDR3 nucleotides: TGTGCCAGCAGCTTAGTATTGCGGGCCAACAACGAGCAGTACTTC.

This clonotype was detected many times. This chain joins TRBV7-2 and TRBJ2-1; the D call may be TRBD1 or TRBD2 (5 bases each). V was cut by 5 bases and J by 4 bases, with 9 bases left in between. The length of the CDR3 is 13 residues. Germline lookup yields CDR1 SGHTA and CDR2 FQGNSA. This CDR3 reads CASSGTPYNEQFF. The CDR3 nucleotides are TGTGCCAGCAGCGGGACCCCATACAATGAGCAGTTCTTC.

This clonotype was found many times. The gene calls are TRBV6-5 and TRBJ2-7; perhaps TRBD2 as D (5 bases). V lost 7 bases and J 7 bases, leaving 17 bases between the germline ends. The CDR3 length is 13 residues. Germline V CDR1 and CDR2: MNHEY, SVGAGI. The CDR3: CASKGYSSGEQYF. The DNA of the CDR3 is TGTGCCAGCAAAGGCTACTCCTCGGGAGAGCAGTACTTC.

In this sample, this clonotype turned up many times. The chain couples TRBV20-1 to TRBJ2-3, with TRBD2 matching 8 bases. Germline loops: CDR1 DFQATT, CDR2 SNEGSKA (reference sequence). The CDR3 spans 17 residues. Unmatched junction bases numbered 11, after V lost 0 bases and J lost 3 bases. This chain's CDR3 is CSARDNFGGGRTDTQYF. In DNA form, the CDR3 reads TGCAGTGCTAGAGATAATTTTGGCGGGGGGCGTACAGATACGCAGTATTTT.

CDR3 in amino acids: CASIPIGTETGNTIYF. As DNA, the CDR3 is TGTGCCAGCATTCCAATCGGGACAGAAACTGGAAACACCATATATTTT. The chain carries TRBV28 and TRBJ1-3, with 7 bases lining up with TRBD1. The germline V gene has CDR1 MDHEN and CDR2 SYDVKM. The trim removed 7 bases at V and 2 bases at J, leaving 11 bases unmatched. The CDR3 length is 16 residues.

This clonotype was seen at least ten times. The gene calls are TRBV6-5 and TRBJ1-1; D is perhaps TRBD1 (5 bases). The CDR3 spans 14 residues. Germline V lookup: CDR1 MNHEY, CDR2 SVGAGI. Deletions cut 2 bases from V and 2 bases from J, with 9 bases between. The CDR3 DNA reads as TGTGCCAGCAGTTACCGGGGGGGAAACACTGAAGCTTTCTTT. This gives the protein CASSYRGGNTEAFF.

This clonotype occurred many times. The chain has TRBV7-8 and TRBJ1-5; no clear D gene. This CDR3 comprises 15 residues. Germline values: CDR1 SGHVS, CDR2 FQNEAQ. Trimming stripped 5 bases from V and 4 bases from J, with 15 bases between. The CDR3 reads CASSRSEHRNQPQHF. The CDR3 DNA reads TGTGCCAGCAGCCGGAGTGAACATCGAAATCAGCCCCAGCATTTT.

The chain combines TRBV6-6 with TRBJ1-2, with 9 bases aligning to TRBD1. The germline V gene has CDR1 MNHNY and CDR2 SVGAGI (reference sequence). CDR3 size: 14 residues. V lost 5 bases, J lost 4 bases, and 5 bases stayed unmatched. CDR3 DNA: TGTGCCAGCAGTCGGGACAGGGTCGCCTATGGCTACACCTTC. Its protein product is CASSRDRVAYGYTF.

This clonotype came up many times. A read error may account for a junction end that differs from germline. The CDR3 sequence: CSASRTGRNQPQNF. The CDR3 DNA reads as TGCAGTGCTAGTCGGACAGGAAGGAATCAGCCCCAGAATTTT. The V gene is TRBV20-1, the J gene TRBJ1-5, with 7 bases matching TRBD1. The germline V gene encodes CDR1 DFQATT and CDR2 SNEGSKA (reference sequence). The CDR3 runs to 14 residues.

This clonotype came up many times. The chain carries TRBV24-1 and TRBJ2-1; 9 bases map to TRBD2. The germline V gene has CDR1 KGHDR and CDR2 SFDVKD. The V segment lost 4 bases and the J segment 0 bases; nucleotides outside the gene matches: 3. CDR3 length equals 16 residues. CDR3 sequence: CATSEIAGDSYNEQFF. The CDR3, as DNA: TGTGCCACCAGTGAAATAGCGGGAGACTCCTACAATGAGCAGTTCTTC.

This clonotype was counted ten times or more. J is TRBJ2-1 and V is TRBV20-1, with 8 bases lining up with TRBD2. The CDR3 totals 15 residues. Germline values: CDR1 DFQATT, CDR2 SNEGSKA (reference sequence). V was pared by 6 bases and J by 8 bases, with 15 bases of the junction left unmatched. The CDR3 here is CSAVDGTRPGDEQFF. DNA of the CDR3: TGCAGTGCCGTGGACGGGACTAGGCCTGGCGATGAGCAGTTCTTC.